Listed below are T cell receptor beta chains from one sample, sequenced in a study of CD8 T cells in ankylosing spondylitis. One entry per CDR3 protein, called by TCRdb with MiXCR from the 5' RACE reads. There are tens of thousands of distinct CDR3 sequences in the sample; approximately 9.9% occur only once, and roughly 1.5% lies in the top ten. Source material: blood, either unsorted or a sorted T cell fraction (not recorded which). The receptor set was obtained from a male donor with ankylosing spondylitis or in good health (not recorded which). CDR3s leave out the opening cysteine and the closing phenylalanine or tryptophan. The order of the fields is J gene, clone size, V gene, CDR3 protein. Only some rows state a clone size, as once, few, many or a class for expanded clones.

j_call: TRBJ2-1
clone_size: many
v_call: TRBV5-6
cdr3_aa: ASRPSLTGRDEQF

j_call: TRBJ1-1
clone_size: many
v_call: TRBV5-1
cdr3_aa: ASSLYTTGVAERTEAF

j_call: TRBJ1-5
clone_size: medium-sized
v_call: TRBV12-3/TRBV12-4
cdr3_aa: ASSYGTGLDMQH

j_call: TRBJ1-1
clone_size: many
v_call: TRBV11-1
cdr3_aa: ASSVRERTEAF

j_call: TRBJ1-6
clone_size: many
v_call: TRBV6-5
cdr3_aa: ASSYERAGNSPLH

j_call: TRBJ2-5
clone_size: few
v_call: TRBV18
cdr3_aa: ASSSSGGLETQY

j_call: TRBJ2-3
clone_size: many
v_call: TRBV3-1
cdr3_aa: ASSQDHTQY

j_call: TRBJ2-7
clone_size: NA
v_call: TRBV3-1
cdr3_aa: ASCPRGGRSYEQY

j_call: TRBJ2-5
clone_size: many
v_call: TRBV12-3/TRBV12-4
cdr3_aa: ASSLALTGGETQY

j_call: TRBJ2-5
clone_size: many
v_call: TRBV5-1
cdr3_aa: ASSSTLQGPRAQY

j_call: TRBJ1-1
clone_size: NA
v_call: TRBV6-1
cdr3_aa: ASSPSPRVMNTEAF